This T cell receptor beta chain emerged from a study of Ad26.COV2.S vaccination and SARS-CoV-2 variants. Findings and limits, study-wide: In TCR breadth and depth analyses, total T cell responses may have been underestimated.

This clone was observed a single time. The antigen is undetermined. Profiling relied on immunoSEQ multiplex PCR, and the TCRdb table lists in-frame clones only, not all of them. In the table there are about 480,000 clones, roughly 85% of which are singletons. The CDR3 spans 15 residues. The V gene's germline CDR1 is MNHEY and CDR2 SVGEGT. Trimming took 6 bases from V and 2 from J, leaving 16 bases between them. As to treatment: roughly 18 received Ad26.COV2.S at low or high dose, single or two shots; roughly 5 received placebo; per-sample allocation not given. Specimen acquisition occurred on day 63 following the initial vaccine or placebo injection.

The clonotype was recovered from a person between 18 and 65 years old who received the Ad26.COV2.S COVID-19 vaccine or a placebo. The specimen was peripheral blood, collected in a trial of Ad26.COV2.S vaccine versus placebo. The chain is built from TRBV6-2 or TRBV6-3 and TRBJ1-1, with D hard to call. DNA for the CDR3: TGTGCCAGCAGCTCCCGGTTGGGCCTTAACACTGAAGCTTTCTTT. Its protein is CASSSRLGLNTEAFF.